A selection of T cell receptor beta chains follows, all from one sample in a study of blood T cell repertoires in COVID-19. Sequencing was performed with immunoSEQ multiplex PCR; in TCRdb, only in-frame clones are kept and a portion is missing. This sample has 300,000 to 350,000 clones, with 90% found just once. Input material: peripheral blood. Receptor source: a woman in her forties with COVID-19, enrolled during active disease. CDR3s include the opening cysteine and the closing phenylalanine or tryptophan. The D gene is left open where the match is weak. Clone size appears in some rows only: once, few, many, or a class for an expanded clone.

TRBD1,TRBJ1-3,-,TRBV6-7,CASSYATSDRASSGNTIYF,TGTGCCAGCAGTTACGCAACCTCTGACAGGGCTTCGTCTGGAAACACCATATATTTT
-,TRBJ2-1,-,TRBV19,CASSIERTNEQFF,TGTGCCAGTAGTATAGAAAGGACTAATGAGCAGTTCTTC
-,TRBJ1-2,-,TRBV12-3/TRBV12-4,CASRRLSYGYTF,TGTGCCAGCAGAAGACTGAGCTATGGCTACACCTTC
-,TRBJ1-1,-,TRBV9,CASSVGGTEAFF,TGTGCCAGCAGCGTAGGAGGGACAGAAGCTTTCTTT
TRBD1,TRBJ1-5,-,TRBV3-1/TRBV3-2,CASSQGQGARGSQPQHF,TGTGCCAGCAGCCAAGGACAGGGGGCTCGGGGAAGTCAGCCCCAGCATTTT
TRBD2,TRBJ2-2,-,TRBV19,CASRPRLAWAGELFF,TGTGCCAGTAGGCCTAGACTAGCGTGGGCCGGGGAGCTGTTTTTT
TRBD2,TRBJ2-1,-,TRBV11-1,CASSLGGSGNNEQFF,TGTGCCAGCAGCTTAGGGGGTAGCGGGAACAATGAGCAGTTCTTC
TRBD1,TRBJ1-5,-,TRBV28,CASSSDRGRGHQPQHF,TGTGCCAGCAGTTCGGACAGGGGGCGAGGCCATCAGCCCCAGCATTTT
-,TRBJ2-7,-,TRBV6-6,CASSIYAGYEQYF,TGTGCCAGCAGTATCTACGCGGGGTACGAGCAGTACTTC
-,TRBJ2-3,-,TRBV7-9,CASSLGGQLPDTQYF,TGTGCCAGCAGCTTAGGCGGACAGTTACCAGATACGCAGTATTTT
TRBD2,TRBJ2-1,-,TRBV5-1,CASSFRASGNNEQFF,TGCGCCAGCAGCTTTCGGGCTAGCGGGAACAATGAGCAGTTCTTC
TRBD1,TRBJ2-7,-,TRBV27,CASSQTTGGHEQYF,TGTGCCAGCAGTCAGACGACAGGGGGGCACGAGCAGTACTTC
TRBD2,TRBJ2-5,few,TRBV5-1,CASSWGLAGVEKTQYF,TGCGCCAGCAGCTGGGGACTAGCGGGAGTGGAAAAGACCCAGTACTTC
TRBD1,TRBJ2-7,-,TRBV5-1,CASSLGQGALYEQYF,TGCGCCAGCAGCTTGGGTCAGGGGGCCCTCTACGAGCAGTACTTC
-,TRBJ1-6,-,TRBV19,CASSIDLPPGSPLHF,TGTGCCAGTAGTATAGATCTACCGCCCGGGTCACCCCTCCACTTT
TRBD1,TRBJ2-7,-,TRBV4-3,CASSQAGTGDYEQYF,TGCGCCAGCAGCCAAGCCGGGACAGGGGATTACGAGCAGTACTTC
TRBD1,TRBJ2-7,-,TRBV3-1/TRBV3-2,CASSPSPAGQGMFGYEQYF,TGTGCCAGCAGCCCGTCACCGGCGGGACAGGGGATGTTTGGGTACGAGCAGTACTTC
-,TRBJ1-1,once,TRBV11-2,CASSPGPAWNTEAFF,TGTGCCAGCAGCCCTGGGCCTGCCTGGAACACTGAAGCTTTCTTT
-,TRBJ2-5,once,TRBV6-5,CASNPGLPQETQYF,TGTGCCAGCAACCCTGGACTACCCCAAGAGACCCAGTACTTC
-,TRBJ2-2,-,TRBV6-2/TRBV6-3,CASSPSTGLDTGELFF,TGTGCCAGCAGCCCATCTACAGGGTTGGACACCGGGGAGCTGTTTTTT
-,TRBJ1-1,once,TRBV7-2,CASSSSGGDTEAFF,TGTGCCAGCAGCTCATCTGGGGGGGACACTGAAGCTTTCTTT
-,TRBJ1-1,-,TRBV18,CASSPLQGTLNTEAFF,TGTGCCAGCTCACCACTCCAAGGGACATTGAACACTGAAGCTTTCTTT
TRBD1,TRBJ2-1,-,TRBV6-2/TRBV6-3,CASSHIPGTGGSNEQFF,TGTGCCAGCAGTCACATCCCCGGGACAGGGGGTTCCAATGAGCAGTTCTTC
-,TRBJ2-1,-,TRBV30,CAWSPDWNEQFF,TGTGCCTGGAGTCCAGACTGGAATGAGCAGTTCTTC
-,TRBJ2-7,-,TRBV5-5,CASSPGTSSQYF,TGTGCCAGCAGCCCAGGGACATCTTCCCAGTACTTC
-,TRBJ1-1,-,TRBV6-2/TRBV6-3,CASSGKGQLRNTEAFF,TGTGCCAGCAGCGGGAAGGGGCAGCTTAGAAACACTGAAGCTTTCTTT
-,TRBJ2-7,-,TRBV11-2,CASSPYAEQYF,TGTGCCAGCAGCCCCTACGCGGAGCAGTACTTC
-,TRBJ2-2,-,TRBV29-1,CSVEERGFGTGELFF,TGCAGCGTTGAAGAACGAGGGTTTGGCACCGGGGAGCTGTTTTTT
-,TRBJ2-7,once,TRBV4-1,CASSQGDNLYEQYF,TGCGCCAGCAGCCAAGGGGACAACCTCTACGAGCAGTACTTC
-,TRBJ2-1,-,TRBV6-5,CASKRESLYNEQFF,TGTGCCAGCAAGCGAGAGAGTCTCTACAATGAGCAGTTCTTC
-,TRBJ2-1,once,TRBV5-8,CASSYRVVIHNEQFF,TGTGCCAGCAGTTACAGGGTAGTCATCCACAATGAGCAGTTCTTC
TRBD2,TRBJ2-1,-,TRBV6-6,CASSHRPPGLAGGQADNEQFF,TGTGCCAGCAGTCATAGACCGCCGGGACTAGCGGGAGGGCAAGCCGACAATGAGCAGTTCTTC
-,TRBJ2-7,-,TRBV7-9,CASSGGGLDEQYF,TGTGCCAGCAGCGGAGGGGGCTTGGACGAGCAGTACTTC
-,TRBJ1-1,few,TRBV12-3/TRBV12-4,CASSPRGSTEAFF,TGTGCCAGCAGTCCCAGGGGAAGCACTGAAGCTTTCTTT
TRBD1,TRBJ1-5,-,TRBV7-9,CASSTGQGAIIGPQHF,TGTGCCAGCAGCACCGGACAGGGAGCCATTATTGGGCCCCAGCATTTT
-,TRBJ2-1,once,TRBV4-3,CASSQVWLDQFF,TGCGCCAGCAGCCAAGTTTGGCTAGATCAGTTCTTC
-,TRBJ2-1,-,TRBV7-3,CASSISGVSYNEQFF,TGTGCCAGCAGCATTAGCGGAGTATCCTACAATGAGCAGTTCTTC
-,TRBJ2-4,-,TRBV6-2/TRBV6-3,CASSYENPTNIQYF,TGTGCCAGCAGTTACGAGAATCCAACTAACATTCAGTACTTC
TRBD1,TRBJ1-5,-,TRBV28,CASTIGQGSQPQHF,TGTGCCAGCACCATTGGACAGGGGAGTCAGCCCCAGCATTTT
-,TRBJ1-5,-,TRBV9,CASSVGGSLHQPQHF,TGTGCCAGCAGCGTAGGAGGGTCCCTCCATCAGCCCCAGCATTTT
TRBD1,TRBJ1-6,-,TRBV5-4,CASSDTGGRLNSPLHF,TGTGCCAGCAGCGATACAGGGGGAAGATTAAATTCACCCCTCCACTTT
-,TRBJ1-2,-,TRBV18,CASSPGGGYTF,TGTGCCAGCTCACCAGGAGGAGGCTACACCTTC
-,TRBJ2-1,-,TRBV19,CASMDPRRSGEQFF,TGTGCCAGTATGGACCCACGTAGGAGCGGTGAGCAGTTCTTC
TRBD1,TRBJ2-5,-,TRBV29-1,CSAGQGKETQYF,TGCAGCGCCGGACAGGGAAAAGAGACCCAGTACTTC
-,TRBJ2-3,-,TRBV7-3,CASSLMRSTDTQYF,TGTGCCAGCAGCTTAATGCGTAGCACAGATACGCAGTATTTT